Following are 23 T cell receptor beta chains from one sample sequenced in a study of blood T cell repertoires in COVID-19. Only in-frame clones appear in the TCRdb table, and some are missing; sequencing was by immunoSEQ multiplex PCR. The data show about 400,000 clones, approximately 87% seen once. The sample comprised PBMCs or T cells enriched from blood (not recorded which). Every receptor here comes from a woman aged 30 to 39 with acute COVID-19.

As to this clone: Other DNA sequences in the same sample also yield this CDR3. The chain links TRBV7-3 to TRBJ1-1; D is possibly TRBD1 (6 bases). V lost 4 bases and J lost 3, with 9 bases in between. From germline, CDR1 is SGHTA and CDR2 FQGTGA. This CDR3 comprises 13 residues. CDR3 region: CASSSTGYTEAFF. Here the CDR3 DNA reads TGTGCCAGCAGCTCTACAGGGTACACTGAAGCTTTCTTT.

DNA for the CDR3: TGTGCCAGCAGCTCGGACGGGGGTTTTTCCACTGAAGCTTTCTTT. It specifies CASSSDGGFSTEAFF. This chain links TRBV7-2 with TRBJ1-1, with a weak D call TRBD1 (5 bases). V gave up 4 bases and J gave up 4 bases, with 16 bases separating them. Germline V lookup: CDR1 SGHTA, CDR2 FQGNSA. The CDR3 sequence is 15 residues long.

This chain uses TRBV30 with TRBJ1-2; unclear D gene. Per germline, CDR1 GTSNPN and CDR2 SVGIG (reference sequence). V lost 5 bases to trimming and J lost 1 base, with 11 bases between them. The CDR3 is made up of 13 amino acids. The CDR3 DNA follows: TGTGCCTGGGCCGTCCGGGGTAACTATGGCTACACCTTC. Translation gives CAWAVRGNYGYTF.

V gene TRBV9 combines with J gene TRBJ1-1; tentatively, D is TRBD1 (5 bases). Trimming shortened V by 3 bases and J by 4 bases, and 22 bases separated the two germline ends. Germline V lookup: CDR1 SGDLS, CDR2 YYNGEE. CDR3 length equals 17 residues. CDR3 residues: CASSAGGTAEPFTEAFF. In DNA form, the CDR3 reads TGTGCCAGCAGCGCGGGGGGGACCGCCGAACCGTTCACTGAAGCTTTCTTT.

The rearrangement uses TRBV7-6 and TRBJ2-1; D is undetermined. V lost 1 base and J 5 bases, leaving 6 bases between the germline ends. The CDR3 consists of 13 residues. Germline CDR1 is SGHVS and CDR2 is FNYEAQ. DNA of the CDR3: TGTGCCAGCAGCTTAGTAGAGGACAATGAGCAGTTCTTC. Translation gives CASSLVEDNEQFF.

This rearrangement joins TRBV9 to TRBJ2-3; D perhaps matches TRBD2 (6 bases). V lost 4 bases, J lost 7 bases, and 10 bases lay in between. The CDR3 is made up of 12 amino acids. Per the germline V gene, CDR1 is SGDLS and CDR2 is YYNGEE. The CDR3 is CASSTGDHTQYF. CDR3 sequence (DNA): TGTGCCAGCAGCACGGGAGACCATACGCAGTATTTT.

The chain has TRBV10-3 and TRBJ2-1, with 8 positions matching TRBD2. CDR1 and CDR2 from the germline V gene are ENHRY and SYGVKD. The CDR3 has 14 residues. Trimming removed 5 bases from V and 9 bases from J; junction bases left unmatched: 9. CDR3 sequence reads: CAISSGPGGVEQFF. The DNA of the CDR3 is TGTGCCATCAGTAGTGGACCGGGGGGGGTTGAGCAGTTCTTC.

A single count supports this clone. J is TRBJ2-7 and V is TRBV6-5; D might be TRBD1 (6 bases). This CDR3 has 13 amino acids. Germline values: CDR1 MNHEY, CDR2 SVGAGI. Trimming removed 4 bases from V and 3 bases from J, with 10 bases in between. The CDR3 nucleotides read TGTGCCAGCAGTTCGGGCAGGGGCTACGAGCAGTACTTC. Residues: CASSSGRGYEQYF.

The chain couples TRBV7-2 to TRBJ2-7; 7 bases are a match to TRBD1. CDR1 SGHTA and CDR2 FQGNSA come from the germline V gene. The CDR3 length is 15 residues. Unmatched junction bases numbered 8, after V lost 2 bases and J lost 4 bases. The CDR3 DNA sequence: TGTGCCAGCAGCTTATTAAGGGGGCGATCGTACGAGCAGTACTTC. Its protein is CASSLLRGRSYEQYF.

The chain employs TRBV11-2 and TRBJ1-4; D may be TRBD1 (5 bases). The germline V and J ends were trimmed by 5 bases and 0 bases, with 13 bases remaining between them. Germline CDR1 and CDR2: SGHAT and FQNNGV. This CDR3 comprises 16 residues. CDR3 bases: TGTGCCAGCAGCCGCTTGATAGGGGCAACTAATGAAAAACTGTTTTTT. Translated: CASSRLIGATNEKLFF.

The DNA of the CDR3 is TGCGCCAGCAGCCAAGTATCGACAGTTAGGACTGGAAACACCATATATTTT. Amino acids: CASSQVSTVRTGNTIYF. The genes are TRBV4-3 and TRBJ1-3; weak D call: TRBD1 (5 bases). Deletions cut 1 base from V and 2 bases from J, with 15 bases between. The CDR3 contains 17 residues. Germline CDR1 reads LGHNA; CDR2 reads YSLEER.

V and J are TRBV4-3 and TRBJ2-3; 9 nucleotides match TRBD2. The V gene's germline CDR1 is LGHNA and CDR2 YSLEER. With 3 bases clipped from V and 3 bases from J, the junction kept 10 bases outside the gene matches. The CDR3 is 17 residues long. The CDR3 sequence is CASSQGYSGGGTDTQYF. CDR3 in DNA: TGCGCCAGCAGCCAGGGGTATAGCGGGGGTGGAACAGATACGCAGTATTTT.

The V and J genes are TRBV11-2 and TRBJ2-7; D not resolved. This CDR3 is 13 amino acids long. The germline V and J ends were trimmed by 6 bases and 4 bases, with 13 bases remaining between them. Germline V gene data show CDR1 as SGHAT and CDR2 as FQNNGV. The DNA of the CDR3 is TGTGCCAGCAGTTACACTAAGCTGTACGAGCAGTACTTC. Protein sequence: CASSYTKLYEQYF.

The V and J genes are TRBV5-4 and TRBJ2-1, with 9 nucleotides matching TRBD1. Germline CDR1 is SGHNT and CDR2 is YYREEE (reference sequence). The J segment lost 2 bases and the V segment lost 4 bases, leaving 4 bases of the junction unmatched. The CDR3 is 15 amino acids. The CDR3 coding sequence is TGTGCCAGCAGCAAGGGACAGGGTACCTACAATGAGCAGTTCTTC. This sequence encodes CASSKGQGTYNEQFF.

The chain links TRBV5-6 to TRBJ2-1; possible D gene TRBD1, 6 bases. Looked up from germline, CDR1 is SGHDT and CDR2 is YYEEEE. The CDR3 covers 16 residues. The V end was cut by 4 bases, the J end by 2 bases, with 16 bases between. The CDR3 loop is CASSTTGKPTYNEQFF. In nucleotides, the CDR3 is TGTGCCAGCAGCACTACAGGGAAACCAACCTACAATGAGCAGTTCTTC.

The genes are TRBV6-5 and TRBJ1-2; 8 bases line up with TRBD1. Losses at the gene ends were 3 bases for V and 6 bases for J; bases not matched to a gene: 3. The germline CDR1 and CDR2 sequences are MNHEY and SVGAGI. The CDR3 runs to 13 residues. CDR3 nucleotide sequence: TGTGCCAGCAGTTATCAGGGGGCAGATGGCTACACCTTC. Translation gives CASSYQGADGYTF.

This chain joins TRBV6-6 and TRBJ2-7; D may be TRBD2 (6 bases). The CDR3 covers 12 residues. In germline, CDR1 is MNHNY, CDR2 SVGAGI (reference sequence). Trimming left V 6 bases short and J 4 bases short, with 10 bases between. CDR3 coding DNA: TGTGCCAGCAGAGGAGGGGCTTACGAGCAGTACTTC. Protein sequence: CASRGGAYEQYF.

This sequence joins TRBV7-9 and TRBJ2-3; D is undetermined. This CDR3 comprises 14 residues. The V end lost 5 bases, the J end lost 1 base, and 10 bases lay between the germline ends. Per germline, CDR1 SEHNR and CDR2 FQNEAQ (reference sequence). CDR3 nucleotide sequence: TGTGCCAGCAGCCAATCCCGGGGCACAGATACGCAGTATTTT. Amino acid sequence: CASSQSRGTDTQYF. The variable domain in full, with the rest retrieved from reference TRBV7-9 and TRBJ2-3, is DTGVSQNPRHKITKRGQNVTFRCDPISEHNRLYWYRQTLGQGPEFLTYFQNEAQLEKSRLLSDRFSAERPKGSFSTLEIQRTEQGDSAMYLCASSQSRGTDTQYFGPGTRLTVL.

The chain carries TRBV18 and TRBJ1-4, with TRBD1 as a possible D gene (5 bases). The CDR3 consists of 14 residues. Germline CDR1 and CDR2: KGHSH and LQKENI. V lost 3 bases and J 4 bases, leaving 9 bases between the germline ends. The DNA for the CDR3 is TGTGCCAGCTCACCGGGGCGGAGTAATGAAAAACTGTTTTTT. Residues: CASSPGRSNEKLFF.

This chain joins TRBV5-5 and TRBJ2-7, with 7 bases fitting TRBD1. The CDR3 sequence is 15 residues long. The junction had 7 bases not matched to a gene; V was cut back by 2 bases and J by 2 bases. Germline loops: CDR1 SGHKS, CDR2 YYEKEE (reference sequence). The CDR3: CASSLVGTATYEQYF. The CDR3 DNA is TGTGCCAGCAGCTTAGTGGGGACAGCCACCTACGAGCAGTACTTC.

The chain links TRBV6-6 to TRBJ1-2, with 9 bases that match TRBD1. CDR1 MNHNY and CDR2 SVGAGI come from the germline V gene (reference sequence). The CDR3 runs to 13 residues. After removal of 6 bases from V and 4 bases from J, the junction contained 3 bases not matched to a gene. The CDR3 here is CASRPTGGYGYTF. The CDR3 DNA reads TGTGCCAGCAGACCGACAGGGGGCTATGGCTACACCTTC.

The J gene is TRBJ2-5, the V gene TRBV5-6; D gene ambiguous. The CDR3 has 14 residues. In germline, CDR1 is SGHDT, CDR2 YYEEEE. Trimming took off 0 bases at V and 5 bases at J, with 11 bases between the two ends. CDR3 DNA sequence: TGTGCCAGCAGCTTGGCACACCCGGGTGAGACCCAGTACTTC. It is translated as CASSLAHPGETQYF.

The rearrangement joins TRBV9 to TRBJ2-1, with D possibly matching TRBD2 (6 bases). Germline-derived CDR1 and CDR2 are SGDLS and YYNGEE. V lost 0 bases, J lost 4 bases, and 8 bases lay in between. The CDR3 consists of 14 residues. The CDR3 DNA sequence: TGTGCCAGCAGCGTAGCGGGAGTTTACAATGAGCAGTTCTTC. Its translation: CASSVAGVYNEQFF. The full variable domain, in which reference TRBV9 and TRBJ2-1 provide the parts outside the CDR3, is DSGVTQTPKHLITATGQRVTLRCSPRSGDLSVYWYQQSLDQGLQFLIQYYNGEERAKGNILERFSAQQFPDLHSELNLSSLELGDSALYFCASSVAGVYNEQFFGPGTRLTVL.